Below, 25 T cell receptor beta chains from the same sample are listed, as sequenced in a study of response to subunit inactivated influenza vaccine. Using its own MiXCR run on the RT-PCR reads, TCRdb lists one record per CDR3 protein. The sample records more than 600,000 distinct CDR3 sequences, 15% to 20% being singletons. The material was PBMCs from blood, obtained 5 to 6 days after vaccination. These receptors were taken from a man aged 50 or older who received an inactivated influenza vaccine.

This clonotype was seen only a few times. The rearrangement uses TRBV20-1 and TRBJ2-5, with 9 positions matching TRBD2. The CDR3 extends over 16 amino acids. Germline V lookup: CDR1 DFQATT, CDR2 SNEGSKA (reference sequence). The junction had 11 bases not matched to a gene; V was cut back by 1 base and J by 5 bases. CDR3 protein: CSARARLAEGMETQYF. The CDR3 nucleotides read TGCAGTGCTAGAGCGAGACTAGCGGAGGGAATGGAGACCCAGTACTTC.

This clonotype occurred a few times. The chain is built from TRBV7-6 and TRBJ2-7, with a tentative D call TRBD2 (5 bases). Germline V gene lookup returns CDR1 SGHVS and CDR2 FNYEAQ. The CDR3 is made up of 14 amino acids. V shed 4 bases and J shed 4 bases, with 14 bases lying between them. CDR3 loop: CASSSMSGEYEQYF. Written as DNA, the CDR3 is TGTGCCAGCAGCTCGATGTCCGGGGAGTACGAGCAGTACTTC.

The rearrangement uses TRBV7-9 and TRBJ1-3; the match to TRBD1 covers 10 bases. V shed 1 base and J 3 bases; nucleotides not matched to a gene: 6. Germline CDR1 reads SEHNR; CDR2 reads FQNEAQ (reference sequence). The CDR3 contains 17 residues. DNA of the CDR3: TGTGCCAGCAGCTTAGTCGGGACAGGGGTTGATGGAAACACCATATATTTT. Translation gives CASSLVGTGVDGNTIYF.

The sample holds many counts of this clonotype. The chain couples TRBV20-1 to TRBJ1-6, with TRBD1 identical over 7 bases. The junction had 3 bases not matched to a gene; V was cut back by 6 bases and J by 1 base. Germline CDR1 DFQATT, CDR2 SNEGSKA (reference sequence). The CDR3 is 14 amino acids. This chain's CDR3 is CSAWTGSYNSPLHF. The CDR3 DNA reads TGCAGTGCCTGGACAGGTTCCTATAATTCACCCCTCCACTTT.

The chain uses TRBV29-1 and TRBJ2-5; 8 bases line up with TRBD1. Germline CDR1 and CDR2: SQVTM and ANQGSEA. After removal of 5 bases from V and 4 bases from J, the junction contained 3 bases not matched to a gene. The CDR3 contains 12 residues. The CDR3 DNA sequence: TGCAGCGTTCGACAGGGGTTAGAGACCCAGTACTTC. The encoded protein is CSVRQGLETQYF.

At least ten counts were recorded for this clonotype. The chain is built from TRBV20-1 and TRBJ2-7; 9 nucleotides align to TRBD2. V lost 6 bases and J lost 1; bases outside the gene matches: 13. This CDR3 region has 16 residues. CDR1 and CDR2 from the germline V gene are DFQATT and SNEGSKA (reference sequence). CDR3 coding DNA: TGCAGTGCACATGGTAGCGGGAGAGTAAATTCCTACGAGCAGTACTTC. This gives the protein CSAHGSGRVNSYEQYF.

The chain joins TRBV6-2 or TRBV6-3 to TRBJ2-7, with 7 positions matching TRBD1. Unmatched junction bases numbered 9, after V lost 0 bases and J lost 4 bases. Germline CDR1 MNHEY, CDR2 SVGEGT. The CDR3 consists of 16 residues. The chain's CDR3 is CASSYSWDSRWYEQYF. DNA for the CDR3: TGTGCCAGCAGTTACTCTTGGGACAGCCGGTGGTACGAGCAGTACTTC.

The chain recombines TRBV6-2 or TRBV6-3 with TRBJ2-3, with TRBD2 as a possible D gene (6 bases). There are 13 residues in the CDR3. V was pared by 7 bases and J by 2 bases, with 10 bases between. The germline gives CDR1 MNHEY, CDR2 SVGEGT. The CDR3 protein is CASTEDYTDTQYF. In DNA, the CDR3 is TGTGCCAGCACCGAGGACTACACAGATACGCAGTATTTT.

This clonotype came up a few times. The V call is TRBV9, the J call TRBJ2-1; 11 bases fit TRBD2. The CDR3 totals 17 residues. The germline V gene encodes CDR1 SGDLS and CDR2 YYNGEE. V dropped 4 bases and J dropped 4; count of bases not matched to a gene: 10. Written as DNA, the CDR3 is TGTGCCAGCAGCCTAGGGACTAGCGGAGCCCGATACAATGAGCAGTTCTTC. It is translated as CASSLGTSGARYNEQFF.

The table lists this clonotype with a few counts. The genes are TRBV7-3 and TRBJ2-1; TRBD1 is a possible D gene (6 bases). Trimming removed 1 base from V and 8 bases from J, with 15 bases in between. This CDR3 region has 15 residues. Per germline, CDR1 SGHTA and CDR2 FQGTGA. The CDR3 DNA sequence: TGTGCCAGCAGCTTAATACAGGGTTCGTGGGATGAGCAGTTCTTC. Translated, it gives CASSLIQGSWDEQFF.

This chain links TRBV6-5 with TRBJ2-1; D is possibly TRBD1 or TRBD2 (5 bases each). V lost 2 bases to trimming and J lost 2 bases, with 13 bases between them. This CDR3 contains 16 residues. CDR1 is MNHEY, CDR2 SVGAGI, per germline. CDR3 DNA: TGTGCCAGCAGTTACAGGGTTAGGGACCCCTACAATGAGCAGTTCTTC. Encoded protein: CASSYRVRDPYNEQFF.

This clonotype was counted between two and nine times. This chain connects TRBV12-3 or TRBV12-4 to TRBJ2-7, with 8 nucleotides matching TRBD2. Trimming cost V 1 base and J 3 bases; bases outside gene matches: 8. The CDR3 has 16 amino acids. In DNA form, the CDR3 reads TGTGCCAGCAGTTTAGGTTTCGCGACTAGCGTCTACGAGCAGTACTTC. It is translated as CASSLGFATSVYEQYF.

This clonotype has a count of ten or more. This rearrangement joins TRBV20-1 to TRBJ2-3; a possible D gene is TRBD2 (5 bases). V gave up 3 bases and J gave up 4 bases, with 14 bases separating them. The CDR3 consists of 14 residues. Germline assignment: CDR1 DFQATT and CDR2 SNEGSKA (reference sequence). This CDR3 is CSASHNLAPDTQYF. The DNA for the CDR3 is TGCAGTGCTAGCCACAATCTAGCACCAGATACGCAGTATTTT.

This sequence joins TRBV12-3 or TRBV12-4 and TRBJ2-3, with D uncertain. V was shortened by 5 bases and J by 4 bases, with 13 bases between the two germline ends. The CDR3 extends over 14 amino acids. The chain's CDR3 is CASSPGSGPDTQYF. In DNA, the CDR3 is TGTGCCAGCAGTCCGGGCTCCGGTCCAGATACGCAGTATTTT.

The CDR3 sequence: CASTPGRKNTEAFF. DNA of the CDR3: TGTGCCAGTACGCCAGGGAGAAAGAACACTGAAGCTTTCTTT. V is TRBV19 and J is TRBJ1-1; a weak D match, TRBD1 (5 bases). The CDR3 extends over 14 amino acids. Trimming removed 7 bases from V and 1 base from J, with 13 bases in between. Germline CDR1 is LNHDA and CDR2 is SQIVND (reference sequence). Full variable domain (missing parts from reference TRBV19 and TRBJ1-1): DGGITQSPKYLFRKEGQNVTLSCEQNLNHDAMYWYRQDPGQGLRLIYYSQIVNDFQKGDIAEGYSVSREKKESFPLTVTSAQKNPTAFYLCASTPGRKNTEAFFGQGTRLTVV.

This chain links TRBV6-1 with TRBJ2-5; the D is unclear. The germline V gene has CDR1 MNHNS and CDR2 SASEGT. This CDR3 spans 14 amino acids. V lost 6 bases and J 0 bases, leaving 11 bases between the germline ends. The CDR3 region has the DNA TGTGCCAGCAGAGAAAGCGCTAACCAAGAGACCCAGTACTTC. It codes for CASRESANQETQYF.

This clonotype showed up just a few times. The chain couples TRBV6-1 to TRBJ2-7, with a weak D call TRBD2 (6 bases). CDR3 length: 15 amino acids. Germline V gene sequence: CDR1 MNHNS, CDR2 SASEGT. The V end lost 6 bases, the J end lost 0 bases, and 15 bases lay between the germline ends. The CDR3 DNA follows: TGTGCCAGCAGGGGGGGACGGTCTAGCTCCTACGAGCAGTACTTC. Its protein is CASRGGRSSSYEQYF.

This sequence joins TRBV27 and TRBJ2-7, with D uncertain. The V end was cut by 2 bases, the J end by 0 bases, with 8 bases between. CDR3 size: 14 residues. The germline gives CDR1 MNHEY, CDR2 SMNVEV (reference sequence). CDR3 in amino acids: CASSLRPASYEQYF. As DNA, the CDR3 is TGTGCCAGCAGTTTAAGGCCAGCCTCCTACGAGCAGTACTTC.

This rearrangement joins TRBV4-2 to TRBJ2-7; D not certain. There are 16 residues in the CDR3. CDR1 and CDR2 from the germline V gene are LGHNA and YNFKEQ. V lost 0 bases and J 2 bases, leaving 14 bases between the germline ends. The chain's CDR3 is CASSQEFASFTYEQYF. The CDR3 bases are TGTGCCAGCAGCCAAGAGTTCGCGTCCTTTACCTACGAGCAGTACTTC.

This sequence joins TRBV6-1 and TRBJ1-4; D ambiguous. Deletions cut 8 bases from V and 2 bases from J, with 12 bases between. This CDR3 has 14 amino acids. The germline CDR1 and CDR2 sequences are MNHNS and SASEGT. The CDR3 is CASALVGTNEKLFF. The CDR3 DNA is TGTGCCAGCGCCCTAGTCGGGACTAATGAAAAACTGTTTTTT.

This clonotype was detected only a few times. The chain couples TRBV10-3 to TRBJ1-1; D is ambiguous. Germline V gene data show CDR1 as ENHRY and CDR2 as SYGVKD. The V end was cut by 3 bases, the J end by 0 bases, with 8 bases between. There are 14 residues in the CDR3. In DNA, the CDR3 is TGTGCCATCAGTGACGCGTTAATGAACACTGAAGCTTTCTTT. As protein: CAISDALMNTEAFF.

The sample holds a few counts of this clonotype. V usage is TRBV28 and J usage is TRBJ2-1; tentative D call: TRBD2 (6 bases). V lost 5 bases to trimming and J lost 7 bases, with 15 bases between them. CDR3 length: 14 residues. The germline V gene has CDR1 MDHEN and CDR2 SYDVKM. The chain's CDR3 is CASSVSGLGNEQFF. CDR3 DNA: TGTGCCAGCAGTGTTAGCGGCCTGGGGAATGAGCAGTTCTTC.

This clonotype showed up just a few times. The chain combines TRBV10-3 with TRBJ2-7; the D is unclear. Trimming removed 2 bases from V and 4 bases from J, with 9 bases in between. The CDR3 length is 13 residues. Germline values: CDR1 ENHRY, CDR2 SYGVKD. This CDR3 reads CAISEPHRYEQYF. The CDR3, as DNA: TGTGCCATCAGTGAGCCTCATAGATACGAGCAGTACTTC.

This clonotype was seen a handful of times. The chain combines TRBV20-1 with TRBJ1-5, with TRBD1 matching 7 bases. From germline, CDR1 is DFQATT and CDR2 SNEGSKA (reference sequence). V lost 0 bases to trimming and J lost 7 bases; unmatched junction nucleotides: 6. There are 14 residues in the CDR3. The CDR3 DNA is TGCAGTGCTAGAGAAAACAGGGGTGGCCAGCCCCAGCATTTT. This encodes CSARENRGGQPQHF.

This clonotype was detected a few times. V is TRBV28 and J is TRBJ2-5, with D possibly being TRBD1 (6 bases). V dropped 6 bases and J dropped 4 bases, with 18 bases sitting between them. The V gene's germline CDR1 is MDHEN and CDR2 SYDVKM. The CDR3 loop spans 15 amino acids. The CDR3 loop is CASRTTGKRIETQYF. CDR3 coding DNA: TGTGCCAGCAGAACTACAGGGAAGAGGATAGAGACCCAGTACTTC.